This T cell receptor beta chain came from a study of blood T cells in healthy people across ages. Study details: The capture of about one barcoded beta molecule per two T cells was achieved by template switching.

Donation came from healthy Caucasian individuals in Russia who were aged about 6 to 90. This clonotype was seen ten or more times. The antigen is undetermined. With a J-beta primer mix and a sample-barcoded 5' primer, a second PCR ran about 7 to 12 cycles. From the 5' RACE reads, TCRdb called clonotypes with MiXCR, one entry per CDR3 protein. The profile covers 600,000 or so distinct CDR3 sequences, with approximately 30% appearing a single time and 15% to 19% taken by the ten largest. Trimming removed 0 bases at V and 8 bases at J, with 4 bases between. Germline CDR1 DFQATT, CDR2 SNEGSKA (reference sequence). This CDR3 has 10 amino acids. General study findings and limits: Unsorted PBMC input precluded a conclusive naive versus antigen-experienced comparison. Age showed a roughly linear inverse relationship with TCR beta diversity per million T cells.

The receptor was isolated from a woman aged 80 or older in good health. This rearrangement joins TRBV20-1 to TRBJ1-2; no firm D call. Input material: blood. DNA of the CDR3: TGCAGTGCTAGAGAATCGGGCTACACCTTC. Residues: CSARESGYTF.